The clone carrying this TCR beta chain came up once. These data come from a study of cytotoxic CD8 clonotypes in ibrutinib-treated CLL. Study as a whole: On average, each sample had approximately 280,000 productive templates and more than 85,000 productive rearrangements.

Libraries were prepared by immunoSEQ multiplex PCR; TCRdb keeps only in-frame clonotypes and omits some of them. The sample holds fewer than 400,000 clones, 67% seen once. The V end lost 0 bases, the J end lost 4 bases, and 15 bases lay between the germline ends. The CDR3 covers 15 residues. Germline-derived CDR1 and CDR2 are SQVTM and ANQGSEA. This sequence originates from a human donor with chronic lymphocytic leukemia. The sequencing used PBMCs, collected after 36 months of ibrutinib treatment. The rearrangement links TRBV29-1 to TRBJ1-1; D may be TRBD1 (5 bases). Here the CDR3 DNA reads TGCAGCGTTGAAGATGTCGAGGGACGGGGCACTGAAGCTTTCTTT. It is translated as CSVEDVEGRGTEAFF.